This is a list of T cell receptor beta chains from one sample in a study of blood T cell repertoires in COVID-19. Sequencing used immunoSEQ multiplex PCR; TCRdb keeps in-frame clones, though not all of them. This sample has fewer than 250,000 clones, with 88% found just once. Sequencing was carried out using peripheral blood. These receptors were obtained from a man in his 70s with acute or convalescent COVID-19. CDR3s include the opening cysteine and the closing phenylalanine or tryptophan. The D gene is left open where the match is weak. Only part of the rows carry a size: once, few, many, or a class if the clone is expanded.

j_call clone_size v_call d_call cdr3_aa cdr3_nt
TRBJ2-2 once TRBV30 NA CAWSVNSRWTGELFF TGTGCCTGGAGTGTCAACTCCCGGTGGACCGGGGAGCTGTTTTTT
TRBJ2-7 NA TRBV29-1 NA CSVETVPYEQYF TGCAGCGTTGAGACTGTACCCTACGAGCAGTACTTC
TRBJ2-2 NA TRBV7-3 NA CASSPSPASVTGELFF TGTGCCAGCAGCCCCTCGCCTGCCTCGGTCACCGGGGAGCTGTTTTTT
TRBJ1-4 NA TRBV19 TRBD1 CASSIRGQGSDEKLFF TGTGCCAGTAGTATACGTGGACAGGGGAGTGATGAAAAACTGTTTTTT
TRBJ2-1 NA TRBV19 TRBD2 CASSIKGILAGVNEQFF TGTGCCAGTAGTATTAAGGGGATCCTAGCGGGAGTTAATGAGCAGTTCTTC
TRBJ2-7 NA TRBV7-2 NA CASSLFQGSHEQYF TGTGCCAGCAGCCTATTCCAGGGGAGCCACGAGCAGTACTTC
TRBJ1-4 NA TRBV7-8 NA CASSLAGGKGEKLFF TGTGCCAGCAGCTTAGCGGGGGGAAAGGGTGAAAAACTGTTTTTT
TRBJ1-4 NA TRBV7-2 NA CASTLTGGANEKLFF TGTGCCAGCACTTTAACGGGGGGGGCGAATGAAAAACTGTTTTTT
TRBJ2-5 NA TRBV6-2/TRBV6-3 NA CASSYLQETQYF TGTGCCAGCAGTTACCTTCAAGAGACCCAGTACTTC
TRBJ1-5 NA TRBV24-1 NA CATRPTFKVACNQPQHF TGTGCCACCAGGCCCACCTTTAAGGTAGCCTGCAATCAGCCCCAGCATTTT
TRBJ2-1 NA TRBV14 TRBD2 CASSQKGIAGGTPLFF TGTGCCAGCAGTCAAAAGGGGATAGCGGGAGGCACCCCCCTGTTCTTC
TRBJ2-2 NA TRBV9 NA CASSQTMSSGELFF TGTGCCAGCAGCCAGACAATGAGTTCCGGGGAGCTGTTTTTT
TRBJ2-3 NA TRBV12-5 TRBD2 CASGAGEVRTDTQYF TGTGCTAGTGGCGCGGGAGAAGTTCGTACAGATACGCAGTATTTT
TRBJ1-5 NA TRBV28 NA CASSRTYRRQLGQPQHF TGTGCCAGCAGTCGAACCTACCGAAGACAGTTAGGGCAGCCCCAGCATTTT
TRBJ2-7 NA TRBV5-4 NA CASSLQGPTSYEQYF TGTGCCAGCAGCTTGCAGGGCCCTACCTCCTACGAGCAGTACTTC
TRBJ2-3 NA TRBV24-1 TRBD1 CATSDAGTGITDTQYF TGTGCCACCAGTGATGCCGGGACAGGAATCACAGATACGCAGTATTTT
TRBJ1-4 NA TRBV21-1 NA CASSNYRATNEKLFF TGTGCCAGCAGCAACTACAGGGCAACTAATGAAAAACTGTTTTTT
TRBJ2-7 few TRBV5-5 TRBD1 CASSPLWTGADEQYF TGTGCCAGCAGCCCCCTGTGGACAGGGGCAGACGAGCAGTACTTC
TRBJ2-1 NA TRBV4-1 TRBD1 CASSPPRQGASYNEQFF TGCGCCAGCAGCCCCCCCCGCCAGGGGGCTTCCTACAATGAGCAGTTCTTC
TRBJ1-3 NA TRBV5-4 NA CASSLAGAHFSGNTIYF TGTGCCAGCAGCTTAGCAGGGGCCCACTTTTCTGGAAACACCATATATTTT
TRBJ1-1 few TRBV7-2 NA CASSLELYTEAFF TGTGCCAGCAGCTTAGAATTATACACTGAAGCTTTCTTT
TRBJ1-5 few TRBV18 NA CASSPPGGASNQPQHF TGTGCCAGCTCACCACCCGGGGGAGCGAGCAATCAGCCCCAGCATTTT
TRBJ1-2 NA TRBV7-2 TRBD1 CASSLAGGVGYGYTF TGTGCCAGCAGCTTAGCAGGGGGCGTCGGCTATGGCTACACCTTC
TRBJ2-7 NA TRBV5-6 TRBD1 CASSLGQGVYEQYF TGTGCCAGCAGCTTGGGGCAGGGGGTCTACGAGCAGTACTTC
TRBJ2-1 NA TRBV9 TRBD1 CASSARTGEGDNEQFF TGTGCCAGCAGCGCTCGGACAGGGGAGGGCGACAATGAGCAGTTCTTC
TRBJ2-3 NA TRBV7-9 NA CASSLRGDNTDTQYF TGTGCCAGCAGCTTACGAGGGGACAACACAGATACGCAGTATTTT
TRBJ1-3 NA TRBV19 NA CASTSYVGQAGNTIYF TGTGCCAGTACCTCGTACGTGGGTCAGGCTGGAAACACCATATATTTT
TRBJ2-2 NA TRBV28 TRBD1 CASSSILGGPGELFF TGTGCCAGCAGCAGTATATTAGGGGGCCCCGGGGAGCTGTTTTTT
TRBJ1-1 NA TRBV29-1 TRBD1 CSVEDLGTGAEAFF TGCAGCGTTGAAGATCTCGGGACAGGGGCTGAAGCTTTCTTT
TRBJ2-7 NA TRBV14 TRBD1 CASGDRQEEQYF TGTGCCAGTGGGGACAGGCAAGAGGAGCAGTACTTC
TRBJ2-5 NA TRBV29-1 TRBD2 CSVGTRMLQETQYF TGCAGCGTAGGGACTAGGATGTTACAAGAGACCCAGTACTTC
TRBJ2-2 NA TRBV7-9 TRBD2 CASSVRLAGAIGELFF TGTGCCAGCAGCGTTCGACTAGCGGGAGCGATCGGGGAGCTGTTTTTT
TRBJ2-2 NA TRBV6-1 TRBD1 CASSEIGTGSGELFF TGTGCCAGCAGTGAAATTGGGACAGGGTCCGGGGAGCTGTTTTTT
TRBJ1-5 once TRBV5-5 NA CASSFRGQNQPQHF TGTGCCAGCAGCTTTCGTGGGCAGAATCAGCCCCAGCATTTT
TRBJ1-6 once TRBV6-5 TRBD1 CASSYSGTGGSPLHF TGTGCCAGCAGTTACTCGGGGACAGGGGGTTCACCCCTCCACTTT
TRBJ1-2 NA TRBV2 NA CASSERAGWIYGYTF TGTGCCAGCAGCGAACGGGCAGGGTGGATATATGGCTACACCTTC
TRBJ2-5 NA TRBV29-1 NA CSVDRGRAQYF TGCAGCGTTGACCGTGGCAGGGCCCAGTACTTC
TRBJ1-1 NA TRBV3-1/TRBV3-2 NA CASSQPQKNTEAFF TGTGCCAGCAGCCAACCACAGAAGAACACTGAAGCTTTCTTT
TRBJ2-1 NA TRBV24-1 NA CATSDSEGGRLDEQFF TGTGCCACCAGTGATTCGGAAGGGGGTCGGTTGGATGAGCAGTTCTTC
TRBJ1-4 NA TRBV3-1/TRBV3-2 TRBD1 CASTQGGYDEKLFF TGTGCCAGCACCCAGGGGGGTTATGATGAAAAACTGTTTTTT